This entry concerns a single T cell receptor beta chain. Its antigen is unidentified. Profiled with immunoSEQ multiplex PCR; TCRdb holds only in-frame clones, not every one. Counted here are approximately 460,000 clones, about 74% occurring once; the ten biggest clones make up around 13%. This record comes from a study of shared clonotypes between healthy human individuals. Findings of the study overall: In having few donors, the study represented limited genetic and exposure-history diversity.

The ends were cut back, 2 bases at V and 4 bases at J, with 11 bases in the middle. Germline V gives CDR1 SGHVS, CDR2 FQNEAQ. This CDR3 spans 14 amino acids. This TCR was sampled from a woman aged 40 to 50 in good health. Some clones in this sample may be carry-over from other donors' samples. The material sequenced was PBMCs. The chain uses TRBV7-8 and TRBJ1-1; D perhaps matches TRBD1 (6 bases). The CDR3 here is CASSLPGAVTEAFF. The CDR3 coding sequence is TGTGCCAGCAGCTTACCGGGGGCGGTCACTGAAGCTTTCTTT.